Presented here are 26 T cell receptor beta chains from one specimen sequenced in a study of CD8 T cells in Susac syndrome. Reverse transcription of roughly 0.5 to 1 ug RNA used random hexamers. MiXCR, applied by TCRdb to the immunoSEQ multiplex PCR reads, yields one record per CDR3 protein. The sample carries some 450,000 distinct CDR3 sequences, 85% recorded once. Input material: CD8+ T cells from PBMCs. Receptors were obtained from a human donor with multiple sclerosis.

This chain uses TRBV6-1 with TRBJ2-7; D not resolved. Per germline, CDR1 MNHNS and CDR2 SASEGT. This CDR3 comprises 14 residues. V lost 2 bases to trimming and J lost 0 bases, with 8 bases between them. CDR3 sequence: CASSEIADSYEQYF. CDR3 DNA: TGTGCCAGCAGTGAAATCGCTGACTCCTACGAGCAGTACTTC.

The CDR3 DNA sequence: TGCAGTGCTAGATTGAGCGGGGGGAAACCCTACAATGAGCAGTTCTTC. Translating it yields CSARLSGGKPYNEQFF. The J gene is TRBJ2-1, the V gene TRBV20-1; 9 bases line up with TRBD2. Germline V lookup: CDR1 DFQATT, CDR2 SNEGSKA (reference sequence). Losses at the gene ends were 2 bases for V and 2 bases for J; bases not matched to a gene: 7. The CDR3 is 16 residues long.

The V gene is TRBV5-8, the J gene TRBJ2-1; possibly TRBD2 for D (7 bases). The CDR3 totals 16 residues. CDR1 and CDR2 (germline): SGHTS, YDEGEE. The V and J ends lost 0 bases and 4 bases respectively, with 14 bases between them. DNA for the CDR3: TGTGCCAGCAGCTTGGAGGTTGGGGGGGCGTACAATGAGCAGTTCTTC. Its translation: CASSLEVGGAYNEQFF.

The chain joins TRBV5-4 to TRBJ2-1; D uncertain. Per the germline V gene, CDR1 is SGHNT and CDR2 is YYREEE (reference sequence). The CDR3 sequence is 12 residues long. The V and J ends lost 1 base and 8 bases respectively, with 7 bases between them. The CDR3 loop reads CASSLNHDEQFF. Here the CDR3 DNA reads TGTGCCAGCAGCTTGAATCATGATGAGCAGTTCTTC.

This clonotype appeared once. This sequence joins TRBV4-1 and TRBJ1-5; no firm D call. With 0 bases removed from V and 7 bases from J, the gap between germline ends came to 10 bases. The CDR3 spans 14 residues. CDR1 and CDR2 from the germline V gene are MGHRA and YSYEKL. CDR3 nucleotides: TGCGCCAGCAGCCAAGAGACCCCCCAACAGCCCCAGCATTTT. It codes for CASSQETPQQPQHF.

With respect to this clonotype: The DNA is left out, because the CDR3 cannot be placed on it with certainty; the CDR3 is given as TCRdb lists it. This rearrangement joins TRBV11-1 to TRBJ1-6; TRBD1 was called by the table and not checked on the DNA. From its first to its last residue, the CDR3 has 21 amino acids. CDR1 is SGHAT, CDR2 FQDESV, per germline (reference sequence). CDR3: CASSAPPEGQGEPHQIHPSTF.

The chain has TRBV7-9 and TRBJ1-4; maybe TRBD1 (6 bases). Trimming cost V 3 bases and J 8 bases, with 13 bases left between them. CDR3 length: 14 amino acids. CDR1 is SEHNR and CDR2 is FQNEAQ in the germline V gene (reference sequence). As DNA, the CDR3 is TGTGCCAGCAGCTTCCCACAGGGTCGGGAAAAACTGTTTTTT. It yields the protein CASSFPQGREKLFF.

The rearrangement links TRBV5-1 to TRBJ1-1; D unresolved. The CDR3 extends over 15 amino acids. In germline, CDR1 is SGHRS, CDR2 YFSETQ. V lost 1 base and J lost 0, with 10 bases in between. Written as DNA, the CDR3 is TGCGCCAGCAGCTTGTATGAGGGTATGAACACTGAAGCTTTCTTT. This encodes CASSLYEGMNTEAFF.

The CDR3 bases are TGTGCCAGCAGCTTGGGGGCAGTAGTGAACACCGGGGAGCTGTTTTTT. Translation: CASSLGAVVNTGELFF. The chain recombines TRBV5-4 with TRBJ2-2, with D unresolved. The CDR3 totals 16 residues. Germline CDR1 SGHNT, CDR2 YYREEE (reference sequence). Trimming stripped 0 bases from V and 1 base from J, with 10 bases between.

The genes are TRBV30 and TRBJ1-1; D not resolved. The CDR3 length is 13 residues. The V end lost 0 bases, the J end lost 4 bases, and 9 bases lay between the germline ends. From germline, CDR1 is GTSNPN and CDR2 SVGIG (reference sequence). The CDR3 DNA follows: TGTGCCTGGAGTGTATACAGCAGCACTGAAGCTTTCTTT. Encoded protein: CAWSVYSSTEAFF. The variable domain in full, completed from reference TRBV30 and TRBJ1-1, reads SQTIHQWPATLVQPVGSPLSLECTVEGTSNPNLYWYRQAAGRGLQLLFYSVGIGQISSEVPQNLSASRPQDRQFILSSKKLLLSDSGFYLCAWSVYSSTEAFFGQGTRLTVV.

V and J are TRBV27 and TRBJ2-7; 9 bases match TRBD2. Germline CDR1 and CDR2: MNHEY and SMNVEV (reference sequence). With V trimmed by 4 bases and J by 7 bases, 8 bases remained unmatched. CDR3 length: 14 residues. The CDR3 nucleotides are TGTGCCAGCAGTTCGGGACTAGCCTTGGGGGAGCAGTACTTC. Its translation: CASSSGLALGEQYF.

The chain links TRBV29-1 to TRBJ1-2; 8 bases align to TRBD1. Germline CDR1 reads SQVTM; CDR2 reads ANQGSEA. This CDR3 is built from 12 residues. With 7 bases clipped from V and 3 bases from J, the junction kept 4 bases outside the gene matches. The CDR3 is CSGTGFDYGYTF. CDR3 sequence (DNA): TGCAGCGGGACAGGGTTCGACTATGGCTACACCTTC.

In this sample, this clonotype turned up once. The V gene is TRBV6-1, the J gene TRBJ2-7; possibly TRBD2 for D (6 bases). The ends were cut back, 1 base at V and 2 bases at J, with 9 bases in the middle. This CDR3 region has 14 residues. Germline CDR1 reads MNHNS; CDR2 reads SASEGT. The CDR3 nucleotides are TGTGCCAGCAGTGAAGGGAGGGGACCCTACGAGCAGTACTTC. Translation: CASSEGRGPYEQYF.

This rearrangement joins TRBV3-1 to TRBJ2-1; D unclear. Germline V gives CDR1 LGHDT, CDR2 YNNKEL (reference sequence). The V end was cut by 3 bases, the J end by 6 bases, with 12 bases between. The CDR3 is 14 amino acids. The CDR3 DNA is TGTGCCAGCAGCCATGCACTCAGATTCAATGAGCAGTTCTTC. This codes for CASSHALRFNEQFF.

The CDR3 spells CASSLVTDPNYGYTF. For the CDR3, the DNA is TGTGCCAGCAGCTTGGTGACAGACCCTAACTATGGCTACACCTTC. J is TRBJ1-2 and V is TRBV5-4, with D perhaps matching TRBD1 (5 bases). Germline CDR1 SGHNT, CDR2 YYREEE (reference sequence). V was clipped by 0 bases and J by 0 bases, with 9 bases between them. CDR3 length: 15 residues.

This chain uses TRBV4-1 with TRBJ2-1; the match to TRBD2 covers 7 bases. The CDR3 spans 17 residues. Unmatched junction bases numbered 7, after V lost 0 bases and J lost 2 bases. Germline-derived CDR1 and CDR2 are MGHRA and YSYEKL. For the CDR3, the DNA is TGCGCCAGCAGCCAAGAAGGCCGGGAGGACACCTACAATGAGCAGTTCTTC. Protein: CASSQEGREDTYNEQFF.

This chain links TRBV11-2 with TRBJ2-3, with D possibly being TRBD1 or TRBD2 (5 bases each). The CDR3 is 15 residues long. V gave up 2 bases and J gave up 1 base, with 10 bases separating them. Germline-derived CDR1 and CDR2 are SGHAT and FQNNGV. CDR3 loop: CASSLWGRGTDTQYF. Here the CDR3 DNA reads TGTGCCAGCAGCTTATGGGGACGGGGCACAGATACGCAGTATTTT.

A few counts support this clonotype. The rearrangement links TRBV27 to TRBJ2-7; D possibly corresponds to TRBD1 (5 bases). CDR3 length equals 14 residues. V was shortened by 3 bases and J by 2 bases, with 11 bases between the two germline ends. In germline, CDR1 is MNHEY, CDR2 SMNVEV (reference sequence). CDR3 in DNA: TGTGCCAGCAGTTTGAGTCAGGGTCCCTACGAGCAGTACTTC. Amino acids: CASSLSQGPYEQYF.

V is TRBV6-4 and J is TRBJ2-1, with 9 bases identical to TRBD1. CDR1 and CDR2 from the germline V gene are MRHNA and SNTAGT. This CDR3 is 15 amino acids long. The junction had 5 bases not matched to a gene; V was cut back by 1 base and J by 7 bases. The CDR3 reads CASSDLGQGRNEQFF. The CDR3 nucleotides are TGTGCCAGCAGTGACTTAGGACAGGGGAGAAATGAGCAGTTCTTC.

This chain joins TRBV10-3 and TRBJ2-7; 7 nucleotides match TRBD2. The CDR3 consists of 14 residues. Germline CDR1 and CDR2: ENHRY and SYGVKD. Trimming removed 6 bases from V and 5 bases from J; junction bases left unmatched: 10. The CDR3, as DNA: TGTGCCATCAGAGCCGGGGGGATTAGGGACGAGCAGTACTTC. Residues: CAIRAGGIRDEQYF.

The rearrangement joins TRBV5-4 to TRBJ2-3; the match to TRBD2 covers 10 bases. This CDR3 is 13 amino acids long. CDR1 is SGHNT, CDR2 YYREEE, per germline (reference sequence). V lost 2 bases and J lost 11; bases outside the gene matches: 5. Written as DNA, the CDR3 is TGTGCCAGCAGCTTCCTAGCGGGGGACCGGCAGTATTTT. This sequence encodes CASSFLAGDRQYF.

V gene TRBV19 combines with J gene TRBJ2-7; the D gene could be TRBD1 or TRBD2 (5 bases each). Deletions cut 3 bases from V and 3 bases from J, with 15 bases between. Germline CDR1 reads LNHDA; CDR2 reads SQIVND (reference sequence). CDR3 length: 15 residues. The CDR3, as DNA: TGTGCCAGTAGTATTGCGTCGGGACCGAGCTACGAGCAGTACTTC. This translates into CASSIASGPSYEQYF.

V is TRBV9 and J is TRBJ2-7; possibly TRBD1 for D (5 bases). Germline CDR1 reads SGDLS; CDR2 reads YYNGEE. This CDR3 is 12 amino acids long. Trimming shortened V by 3 bases and J by 6 bases, and 10 bases separated the two germline ends. The CDR3: CASSGQSSEQYF. DNA of the CDR3: TGTGCCAGCAGCGGACAGTCTAGCGAGCAGTACTTC. Full variable domain (remainder filled in from reference TRBV9 and TRBJ2-7): DSGVTQTPKHLITATGQRVTLRCSPRSGDLSVYWYQQSLDQGLQFLIQYYNGEERAKGNILERFSAQQFPDLHSELNLSSLELGDSALYFCASSGQSSEQYFGPGTRLTVT.

The chain links TRBV5-4 to TRBJ2-7, with 11 positions matching TRBD1. In germline, CDR1 is SGHNT, CDR2 YYREEE (reference sequence). The junction had 1 base not matched to a gene; V was cut back by 0 bases and J by 5 bases. CDR3 length: 14 residues. The DNA of the CDR3 is TGTGCCAGCAGCTTGGGGACAGGGGGCAACGAGCAGTACTTC. Translation: CASSLGTGGNEQYF.

V and J are TRBV27 and TRBJ1-5; 11 bases align to TRBD1. The CDR3 consists of 14 residues. V trimming: 5 bases; J trimming: 6 bases; junction bases outside the gene matches: 3. Germline V lookup: CDR1 MNHEY, CDR2 SMNVEV (reference sequence). As DNA, the CDR3 is TGTGCCAGCAGTCCCGGACAGGGGGCTCAGCCCCAGCATTTT. Translated, it gives CASSPGQGAQPQHF.

This clonotype appeared once. Here the CDR3 reads CASSSGLAGGPRQFF. The CDR3 nucleotides are TGTGCCAGCAGTTCGGGACTAGCGGGGGGGCCTAGGCAGTTCTTC. The J gene is TRBJ2-1, the V gene TRBV7-6, with 16 nucleotides matching TRBD2. CDR1 and CDR2 from the germline V gene are SGHVS and FNYEAQ. The CDR3 is made up of 15 amino acids. Germline trimming cut 6 bases from V and 12 bases from J; bases unmatched to any gene: 8.